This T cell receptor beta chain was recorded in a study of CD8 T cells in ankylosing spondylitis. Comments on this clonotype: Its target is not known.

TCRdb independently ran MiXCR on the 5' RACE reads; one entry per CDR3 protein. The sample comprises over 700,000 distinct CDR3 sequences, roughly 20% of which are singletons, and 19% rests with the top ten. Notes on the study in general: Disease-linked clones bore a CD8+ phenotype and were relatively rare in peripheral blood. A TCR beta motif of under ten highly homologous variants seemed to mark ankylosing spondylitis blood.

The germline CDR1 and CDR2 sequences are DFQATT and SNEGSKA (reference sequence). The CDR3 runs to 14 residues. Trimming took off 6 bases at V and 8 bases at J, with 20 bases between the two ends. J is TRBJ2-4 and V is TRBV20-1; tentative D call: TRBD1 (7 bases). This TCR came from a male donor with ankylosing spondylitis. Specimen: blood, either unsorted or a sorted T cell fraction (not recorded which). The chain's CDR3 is CSAPGRQGGYIQYF. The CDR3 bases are TGCAGTGCACCGGGCCGACAGGGAGGATACATTCAGTACTTC.